Listed here are 12 T cell receptor beta chains from one sample, sequenced in a study of blood T cell repertoires in COVID-19 (TCRdb year 2020). The protocol used for the library was the immunoSEQ multiplex PCR assay. TCRdb took over this immuneACCESS table, retaining in-frame rearrangements with V and J assigned. Such tables are incomplete; in checked studies, under half of the missing clones stem from an unresolved V gene, and the remainder is unexplained. Within this sample are 85,000 to 90,000 clones, with around 85% of them counted one time only. The ten largest clones capture about 11% of the sample. Input material: peripheral blood. The receptors shown here come from a man in his sixties or seventies with acute or convalescent COVID-19.

The rearrangement links TRBV15 to TRBJ1-3, with unresolved D. V was clipped by 0 bases and J by 0 bases, with 3 bases between them. Germline assignment: CDR1 LNHNV and CDR2 YYDKDF (reference sequence). The CDR3 extends over 14 amino acids. The CDR3 here is CATSRDYSGNTIYF. The DNA of the CDR3 is TGTGCCACCAGCAGAGATTACTCTGGAAACACCATATATTTT.

The rearrangement uses TRBV5-1 and TRBJ2-1, with D possibly TRBD1 on 5 matching bases. Germline V gene data show CDR1 as SGHRS and CDR2 as YFSETQ. The CDR3 has 13 residues. Between the trimmed V and J ends, which lost 1 base and 6 bases, there was a span of 8 bases. This CDR3 is CASSLQGFNEQFF. CDR3 DNA: TGCGCCAGCAGCTTGCAGGGATTCAATGAGCAGTTCTTC.

The gene calls are TRBV21-1 and TRBJ2-2; the D segment call TRBD2 is taken from the table without a DNA check. TRBV21-1 is a pseudogene segment. This CDR3 has 17 amino acids. As DNA, the CDR3 is TGTGCCAGCAGTAAGCGCCGGGGGAGGAGGACCACCGGGGAGCTGTTTTTT. Its protein is CASSKRRGRRTTGELFF.

The V and J genes are TRBV11-2 and TRBJ1-1, with 9 bases that match TRBD1. Germline V gene lookup returns CDR1 SGHAT and CDR2 FQNNGV. This CDR3 has 18 residues. V dropped 3 bases and J dropped 1; count of bases not matched to a gene: 12. The CDR3 spells CASSFPRTGEVGNTEAFF. CDR3 bases: TGTGCCAGCAGCTTTCCCCGGACAGGGGAGGTTGGGAACACTGAAGCTTTCTTT.

This chain joins TRBV11-3 and TRBJ2-3; maybe TRBD2 (7 bases). V lost 5 bases, J lost 5 bases, and 17 bases lay in between. Germline CDR1 reads SGHNT; CDR2 reads YENEEA. CDR3 length: 15 amino acids. The DNA of the CDR3 is TGTGCCAGCAGCCCTAGGGCGGGGGCAGGAGATACGCAGTATTTT. This gives the protein CASSPRAGAGDTQYF.

V usage is TRBV28 and J usage is TRBJ2-7; 13 positions agree with TRBD2. Germline CDR1 and CDR2: MDHEN and SYDVKM. J lost 8 bases, V lost 5 bases, and 6 bases had no gene match. The CDR3 runs to 14 residues. CDR3 DNA: TGTGCCAGCAGTGGACTAGCGGGGGTTGGAAAGCAGTACTTC. Translating it yields CASSGLAGVGKQYF.

This chain links TRBV2 with TRBJ2-1, with 10 bases fitting TRBD1. CDR1 and CDR2 from the germline V gene are SNHLY and FYNNEI. This CDR3 is built from 15 residues. The V and J ends lost 5 bases and 7 bases, in that order; junction bases with no gene match: 8. CDR3: CASSYLTGGLNEQFF. The CDR3 DNA reads as TGTGCCAGCAGTTACCTGACAGGGGGCTTAAATGAGCAGTTCTTC. Complete variable domain (other parts from reference TRBV2 and TRBJ2-1): EPEVTQTPSHQVTQMGQEVILRCVPISNHLYFYWYRQILGQKVEFLVSFYNNEISEKSEIFDDQFSVERPDGSNFTLKIRSTKLEDSAMYFCASSYLTGGLNEQFFGPGTRLTVL.

V usage is TRBV5-5 and J usage is TRBJ2-4, with 8 positions matching TRBD1. The CDR3 consists of 14 residues. Germline V CDR1 and CDR2: SGHKS, YYEKEE (reference sequence). V lost 4 bases and J lost 6; bases outside the gene matches: 6. In DNA, the CDR3 is TGTGCCAGCAGCCTGGGACAGGCGTTAAACATTCAGTACTTC. This sequence encodes CASSLGQALNIQYF. Using reference TRBV5-5 and TRBJ2-4 for the parts outside the CDR3, the full variable domain is DAGVTQSPTHLIKTRGQQVTLRCSPISGHKSVSWYQQVLGQGPQFIFQYYEKEERGRGNFPDRFSARQFPNYSSELNVNALLLGDSALYLCASSLGQALNIQYFGAGTRLSVL.

This clone was recorded once. The chain links TRBV6-6 to TRBJ1-2; 7 nucleotides line up with TRBD1. CDR3 length equals 12 residues. Per the germline V gene, CDR1 is MNHNY and CDR2 is SVGAGI (reference sequence). J lost 5 bases, V lost 5 bases, and 2 bases had no gene match. CDR3 sequence reads: CASSRQGYGYTF. In nucleotides, the CDR3 is TGTGCCAGCAGTCGACAGGGATATGGCTACACCTTC.

V gene TRBV7-2 combines with J gene TRBJ2-3, with a tentative D call TRBD1 (5 bases). This CDR3 is built from 16 residues. CDR1 and CDR2 from the germline V gene are SGHTA and FQGNSA. Trimming removed 5 bases at V and 4 bases at J, with 19 bases between. The CDR3 here is CASSASGISFADTQYF. The CDR3 DNA reads TGTGCCAGCAGCGCATCAGGGATTTCCTTCGCAGATACGCAGTATTTT.

J is TRBJ1-1 and V is TRBV29-1; D unclear. V lost 4 bases and J 4 bases, leaving 10 bases between the germline ends. The CDR3 is 12 residues long. CDR1 and CDR2 (germline): SQVTM, ANQGSEA. CDR3 sequence (DNA): TGCAGCGTTGTTCAGGTAGGCACTGAAGCTTTCTTT. It codes for CSVVQVGTEAFF.

This clone was seen once. V usage is TRBV6-1 and J usage is TRBJ2-5, with TRBD1 identical over 11 bases. CDR3 length: 17 residues. Per germline, CDR1 MNHNS and CDR2 SASEGT. The trim removed 4 bases at V and 0 bases at J, leaving 7 bases unmatched. Written as DNA, the CDR3 is TGTGCCAGCAGTGTACGGACAGGGGGCTTTTACCAAGAGACCCAGTACTTC. Its translation is CASSVRTGGFYQETQYF.